This record concerns one T cell receptor beta chain sequence. Antigen: not known. This sample stems from a study of identifying expanded T cells in peripheral blood. Assay used: immunoSEQ multiplex PCR; TCRdb lists only in-frame clones, some missing. The data show approximately 79,000 clones, with under 90% seen just once and about 3.3% held by the top ten. Study-wide results and caveats: Two-week clone count variance significantly increased as total template count grew.

The CDR3 has 15 amino acids. Germline assignment: CDR1 SGHVS and CDR2 FQNEAQ. V trimming: 0 bases; J trimming: 10 bases; junction bases outside the gene matches: 9. This receptor was taken from a person aged 18 to 75 in good health. V gene TRBV7-8 combines with J gene TRBJ2-1, with 7 bases fitting TRBD2. Sequenced material: blood. CDR3 residues: CASSLAGGGIHEQFF. Written as DNA, the CDR3 is TGTGCCAGCAGCTTAGCGGGGGGGGGTATTCACGAGCAGTTCTTC.